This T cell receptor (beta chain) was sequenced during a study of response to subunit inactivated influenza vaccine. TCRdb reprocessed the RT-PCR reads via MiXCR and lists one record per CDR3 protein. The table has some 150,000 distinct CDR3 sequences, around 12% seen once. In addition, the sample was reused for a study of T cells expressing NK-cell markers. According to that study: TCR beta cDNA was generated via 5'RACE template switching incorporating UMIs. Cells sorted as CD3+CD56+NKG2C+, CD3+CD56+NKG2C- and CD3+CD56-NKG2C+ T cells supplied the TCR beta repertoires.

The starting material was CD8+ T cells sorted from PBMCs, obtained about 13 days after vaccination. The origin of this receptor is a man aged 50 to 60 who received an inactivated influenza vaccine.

The chain's CDR3 is CASSVGGEQFF. CDR3 sequence (DNA): TGTGCCAGCAGCGTAGGGGGTGAGCAGTTCTTC. The J gene is TRBJ2-1, the V gene TRBV6-2 or TRBV6-3; possible D gene TRBD1, 6 bases. Germline V gene sequence: CDR1 MNHEY, CDR2 SVGEGT. Trimming left V 6 bases short and J 9 bases short, with 9 bases between. CDR3 length: 11 residues.